The clone carrying this T cell receptor (beta chain) was seen only once. The antigen is unknown. The CDR3 runs 16 residues. CDR1 and CDR2 from the germline V gene are SGDLS and YYNGEE. The ends were cut back, 3 bases at V and 1 base at J, with 13 bases in the middle. RNA was isolated and reverse transcribed to cDNA, the sequencing template. Assay: immunoSEQ multiplex PCR; the TCRdb copy retains only in-frame clones and omits some. The profile shows 190,000 or so clones, roughly three fifths of them singletons. This record belongs to a study of CD8+ T cells in alopecia areata. Study-level results: Tofacitinib yielded significantly lower scalp clonality and fewer expanded CD8+ clones among the top 100.

This sample's treatment: oral pan-JAK inhibitor, 5-10 mg twice daily. This chain uses TRBV9 with TRBJ2-2; perhaps TRBD2 as D (6 bases). The sample here was CD8+ T cells sorted from blood, taken at week 24, from a patient treated with tofacitinib. This clonotype originated in a human donor with alopecia areata. CDR3 amino acids: CASSGRGSGNTGELFF. The CDR3, as DNA: TGTGCCAGCAGCGGGAGGGGATCCGGGAACACCGGGGAGCTGTTTTTT.